The rows below give T cell receptor beta chains drawn from one sample of a study of blood T cell repertoires in COVID-19. The assay was immunoSEQ multiplex PCR, and TCRdb's table has in-frame clones only and misses some. The sample yields 110,000 to 150,000 clones, around 81% seen once. The sample was peripheral blood. The source is a woman aged 45-65 years with acute or convalescent COVID-19. The CDR3 runs from the conserved cysteine through the conserved F or W. Fields, in order: J gene, V gene, D gene, clone size, CDR3 DNA, CDR3 protein. D genes are given only for firm matches. The size of a clone is reported for some rows only, either as once, few or many, or as a class for expanded clones.

j_gene: TRBJ1-1; v_gene: TRBV2; d_gene: TRBD1; abundance: .; CDR3nt: TGTGCCAGTCGACAGGGGTCTGAAGCTTTCTTT; CDR3aa: CASRQGSEAFF
j_gene: TRBJ1-6; v_gene: TRBV6-5; d_gene: TRBD1; abundance: .; CDR3nt: TGTGCCAGCAGTCGACAGGGCGATTCACCCCTCCACTTT; CDR3aa: CASSRQGDSPLHF
j_gene: TRBJ1-6; v_gene: TRBV9; d_gene: .; abundance: .; CDR3nt: TGTGCCAGCAGCTCCCGGGTCCCAAATTCACCCCTCCACTTT; CDR3aa: CASSSRVPNSPLHF
j_gene: TRBJ1-4; v_gene: TRBV18; d_gene: TRBD1; abundance: many; CDR3nt: TGTGCCAGCTCACGGGACAGTAATGAAAAACTGTTTTTT; CDR3aa: CASSRDSNEKLFF
j_gene: TRBJ1-2; v_gene: TRBV7-9; d_gene: TRBD1; abundance: .; CDR3nt: TGTGCCAGCAGCCCCGCCGGGACAGGGACTCATGGCTACACCTTC; CDR3aa: CASSPAGTGTHGYTF
j_gene: TRBJ2-5; v_gene: TRBV7-9; d_gene: TRBD1; abundance: .; CDR3nt: TGTGCCAGCAGCAACCCCCCGGGACAGGGACCCGAGACCCAGTACTTC; CDR3aa: CASSNPPGQGPETQYF
j_gene: TRBJ1-6; v_gene: TRBV19; d_gene: .; abundance: once; CDR3nt: TGTGCCAGTAGTATGAGGGCAGGGGCGAAATCACCCCTCCACTTT; CDR3aa: CASSMRAGAKSPLHF
j_gene: TRBJ2-3; v_gene: TRBV18; d_gene: .; abundance: .; CDR3nt: TGTGCCAGCTCACCTAACGTTTGGGCAGTCTCAGATACGCAGTATTTT; CDR3aa: CASSPNVWAVSDTQYF
j_gene: TRBJ1-1; v_gene: TRBV5-5; d_gene: .; abundance: .; CDR3nt: TGTGCCAGCACCCTTTGGGGGGGGGCAGGCACTGAAGCTTTCTTT; CDR3aa: CASTLWGGAGTEAFF
j_gene: TRBJ2-3; v_gene: TRBV9; d_gene: .; abundance: few; CDR3nt: TGTGCCAGCAGCGTGAGAACGGCGGAGGATACGCAGTATTTT; CDR3aa: CASSVRTAEDTQYF
j_gene: TRBJ2-7; v_gene: TRBV5-1; d_gene: TRBD2; abundance: .; CDR3nt: TGCGCCAGCAGCCCGCTAGCGGGCGAGATCTCCTACGAGCAGTACTTC; CDR3aa: CASSPLAGEISYEQYF
j_gene: TRBJ1-2; v_gene: TRBV18; d_gene: TRBD1; abundance: .; CDR3nt: TGTGCCAGCTCACGCGACAGGGAGGATGGCTACACCTTC; CDR3aa: CASSRDREDGYTF
j_gene: TRBJ1-6; v_gene: TRBV20-1; d_gene: TRBD1; abundance: .; CDR3nt: TGCAGTGCTAGTCTTACAGGGGACTATAATTCACCCCTCCACTTT; CDR3aa: CSASLTGDYNSPLHF
j_gene: TRBJ1-5; v_gene: TRBV3-1/TRBV3-2; d_gene: TRBD1; abundance: .; CDR3nt: TGTGCCAGCAGCCAGTACACAGGGGTCAACAATCAGCCCCAGCATTTT; CDR3aa: CASSQYTGVNNQPQHF
j_gene: TRBJ1-1; v_gene: TRBV7-9; d_gene: .; abundance: .; CDR3nt: TGTGCCAGCAGCTTCTTCGGGAAAAACACTGAAGCTTTCTTT; CDR3aa: CASSFFGKNTEAFF
j_gene: TRBJ1-2; v_gene: TRBV9; d_gene: TRBD1; abundance: .; CDR3nt: TGTGCCAGCAGCGTAGAGGTGGGACAGTCTGGGGCTAACTATGGCTACACCTTC; CDR3aa: CASSVEVGQSGANYGYTF